These 27 T cell receptor beta chains were sequenced from one sample in a study of CD8+ T cells in alopecia areata. The sample's treatment: oral pan-JAK inhibitor, 5-10 mg twice daily. cDNA prepared by RNA extraction and subsequent reverse transcription served as the template for sequencing. Only in-frame clones appear in the TCRdb table, and some are missing; sequencing was by immunoSEQ multiplex PCR. The sample comprises about 280,000 clones, roughly 64% of which are singletons, and more than 1.5% rests with the top ten. The source material was CD4+ T cells sorted from blood, sampled at week 24, from a patient treated with tofacitinib. These receptors originate from a human donor with alopecia areata.

This chain connects TRBV4-2 to TRBJ1-4; D remains unclear. The CDR3 totals 15 residues. V was trimmed by 4 bases and J by 2 bases, leaving 11 bases between them. Per germline, CDR1 LGHNA and CDR2 YNFKEQ. CDR3 nucleotide sequence: TGTGCCAGCAGCCTGTCGGGAGGGACTAATGAAAAACTGTTTTTT. Translation gives CASSLSGGTNEKLFF.

The chain recombines TRBV5-1 with TRBJ2-7; 10 bases map to TRBD1. Trimming cost V 1 base and J 5 bases; bases outside gene matches: 3. In germline, CDR1 is SGHRS, CDR2 YFSETQ. The CDR3 consists of 14 residues. CDR3 in amino acids: CASSLLGQGNEQYF. For the CDR3, the DNA is TGCGCCAGCAGCTTGTTGGGACAGGGGAACGAGCAGTACTTC.

J is TRBJ1-2 and V is TRBV30; possible D gene TRBD1, 5 bases. There are 13 residues in the CDR3. Trimming took off 1 base at V and 2 bases at J, with 8 bases between the two ends. The V gene's germline CDR1 is GTSNPN and CDR2 SVGIG (reference sequence). The CDR3: CAWSGKGNYGYTF. The CDR3 DNA sequence: TGTGCCTGGAGTGGTAAGGGGAACTATGGCTACACCTTC.

The chain employs TRBV5-4 and TRBJ2-2, with 8 bases identical to TRBD1. Germline V gene lookup returns CDR1 SGHNT and CDR2 YYREEE (reference sequence). This CDR3 has 15 amino acids. V lost 4 bases to trimming and J lost 4 bases; unmatched junction nucleotides: 6. CDR3 region: CASSPDRGGTGELFF. The CDR3 DNA reads as TGTGCCAGCAGCCCCGACAGGGGAGGCACCGGGGAGCTGTTTTTT.

The V gene is TRBV19, the J gene TRBJ2-5; 11 bases are shared with TRBD1. Germline CDR1 LNHDA, CDR2 SQIVND (reference sequence). V lost 10 bases, J lost 4 bases, and 5 bases stayed unmatched. This CDR3 is built from 13 residues. The CDR3 DNA reads as TGTGCCACCCGGGGACAGGGGGGAGAGACCCAGTACTTC. It encodes CATRGQGGETQYF.

V is TRBV5-1 and J is TRBJ1-3, with D uncertain. CDR1 is SGHRS, CDR2 YFSETQ, per germline. The CDR3 has 15 residues. The germline V and J ends were trimmed by 0 bases and 0 bases, with 7 bases remaining between them. The CDR3 spells CASSLGGSSGNTIYF. CDR3 DNA: TGCGCCAGCAGCTTGGGCGGCAGCTCTGGAAACACCATATATTTT.

The chain carries TRBV9 and TRBJ2-3; D could derive from TRBD1 or TRBD2 (5 bases each). The V gene lost 5 bases and the J gene lost 5 bases, with 15 bases spanning the gap. Per germline, CDR1 SGDLS and CDR2 YYNGEE. The length of the CDR3 is 14 residues. The CDR3 protein is CASSALTGGDTQYF. CDR3 bases: TGTGCCAGCAGTGCCCTGACTGGGGGAGATACGCAGTATTTT.

The rearrangement links TRBV5-1 to TRBJ1-4; D may be TRBD1 (6 bases). Germline V CDR1 and CDR2: SGHRS, YFSETQ. The CDR3 sequence is 19 residues long. Deletions cut 1 base from V and 0 bases from J, with 19 bases between. CDR3 residues: CASSLLVQGGSATNEKLFF. The CDR3, as DNA: TGCGCCAGCAGCTTGTTGGTACAGGGAGGGAGTGCAACTAATGAAAAACTGTTTTTT.

This chain connects TRBV27 to TRBJ2-7, with D tentatively TRBD1 or TRBD2 (5 bases each). Trimming pared 2 bases from V and 2 bases from J, leaving 19 bases between. Germline assignment: CDR1 MNHEY and CDR2 SMNVEV (reference sequence). CDR3 length: 17 residues. The CDR3 DNA sequence: TGTGCCAGCAGTTTAGCCCCAGGGAGACACTCACCCTACGAGCAGTACTTC. Its protein is CASSLAPGRHSPYEQYF.

The V and J genes are TRBV11-2 and TRBJ2-1; D is ambiguous. The CDR3 totals 12 residues. V shed 5 bases and J shed 3 bases, with 5 bases lying between them. Germline values: CDR1 SGHAT, CDR2 FQNNGV. Here the CDR3 DNA reads TGTGCCAGCAGCAAGAACTACAATGAGCAGTTCTTC. This gives the protein CASSKNYNEQFF.

The chain carries TRBV15 and TRBJ1-2; D uncertain. The CDR3 consists of 14 residues. Germline lookup yields CDR1 LNHNV and CDR2 YYDKDF (reference sequence). With 0 bases removed from V and 1 base from J, the gap between germline ends came to 6 bases. In nucleotides, the CDR3 is TGTGCCACCAGCAGAGACATCTATAACTATGGCTACACCTTC. Residues: CATSRDIYNYGYTF.

This clone came up a few times. The genes are TRBV29-1 and TRBJ1-1, with D perhaps TRBD1 (5 bases). The CDR3 has 15 amino acids. Deletions cut 0 bases from V and 2 bases from J, with 13 bases between. In germline, CDR1 is SQVTM, CDR2 ANQGSEA. In DNA, the CDR3 is TGCAGCGTTGAAGATCCCGGACAAGCAAACACTGAAGCTTTCTTT. Its translation is CSVEDPGQANTEAFF.

This sequence joins TRBV12-5 and TRBJ2-1, with a possible D match to TRBD1 (5 bases). The CDR3 has 11 amino acids. Germline V gene sequence: CDR1 LGHNT, CDR2 FRNRAP. Deletions cut 7 bases from V and 9 bases from J, with 10 bases between. The CDR3 reads CASALTAEQFF. CDR3 DNA: TGTGCTAGTGCCCTGACAGCTGAGCAGTTCTTC.

This chain joins TRBV9 and TRBJ1-1; D is uncertain. Germline-derived CDR1 and CDR2 are SGDLS and YYNGEE. V was cut by 0 bases and J by 4 bases, with 16 bases left in between. This CDR3 spans 16 amino acids. Here the CDR3 DNA reads TGTGCCAGCAGCGTAGGACCCGGGATCAAAGGCACTGAAGCTTTCTTT. It encodes CASSVGPGIKGTEAFF.

This clone was seen once. The chain recombines TRBV7-9 with TRBJ1-1, with D tentatively TRBD1 (5 bases). V lost 1 base and J 6 bases, leaving 9 bases between the germline ends. Germline V gene sequence: CDR1 SEHNR, CDR2 FQNEAQ (reference sequence). The CDR3 runs 13 residues. This chain's CDR3 is CASSLEGVAEAFF. The CDR3 DNA reads TGTGCCAGCAGCTTAGAAGGGGTGGCTGAAGCTTTCTTT.

The gene calls are TRBV29-1 and TRBJ2-5, with 8 bases matching TRBD1. Trimming at V came to 8 bases and at J to 1 base, leaving 12 bases not matched to a gene. The CDR3 sequence is 15 residues long. The V gene's germline CDR1 is SQVTM and CDR2 ANQGSEA. The CDR3 bases are TGCAGCTTACATCGGACAGGGCTCTTCCAAGAGACCCAGTACTTC. Protein product: CSLHRTGLFQETQYF.

The chain links TRBV7-3 to TRBJ1-1; 7 bases line up with TRBD1. Germline loops: CDR1 SGHTA, CDR2 FQGTGA. V dropped 5 bases and J dropped 1; count of bases not matched to a gene: 4. The CDR3 consists of 14 residues. CDR3 DNA: TGTGCCAGCAGCGAAGGGACAGCGAACACTGAAGCTTTCTTT. Its protein is CASSEGTANTEAFF.

V usage is TRBV7-9 and J usage is TRBJ2-5, with D possibly called TRBD1 or TRBD2 (6 bases each). The germline V gene has CDR1 SEHNR and CDR2 FQNEAQ (reference sequence). The CDR3 runs to 14 residues. V lost 6 bases, J lost 2 bases, and 13 bases lay in between. The CDR3 sequence: CASSQGGRQETQYF. In DNA form, the CDR3 reads TGTGCCAGCAGTCAAGGGGGGAGGCAAGAGACCCAGTACTTC.

The chain links TRBV11-2 to TRBJ2-5; 10 positions match TRBD2. V trimming: 1 base; J trimming: 4 bases; junction bases outside the gene matches: 3. Germline-derived CDR1 and CDR2 are SGHAT and FQNNGV. The CDR3 covers 15 residues. The CDR3 reads CASSLARTSGETQYF. CDR3 bases: TGTGCCAGCAGCTTAGCCCGGACTAGCGGAGAGACCCAGTACTTC.

The chain recombines TRBV10-3 with TRBJ2-1; 7 bases map to TRBD1. Per the germline V gene, CDR1 is ENHRY and CDR2 is SYGVKD. Trimming took 3 bases from V and 7 from J; bases not matched to a gene: 12. The CDR3 length is 16 residues. Written as DNA, the CDR3 is TGTGCCATCAGTGATCATGACAGGGTAGAGGCAAATGAGCAGTTCTTC. Protein sequence: CAISDHDRVEANEQFF.

The chain links TRBV7-8 to TRBJ2-7; possibly TRBD1 or TRBD2 for D (5 bases each). Trimming took off 5 bases at V and 5 bases at J, with 19 bases between the two ends. CDR1 is SGHVS, CDR2 FQNEAQ, per germline. The CDR3 has 15 residues. CDR3 DNA: TGTGCCAGCAGCCGTTACCGGGACCTGGGGAACGAGCAGTACTTC. As protein: CASSRYRDLGNEQYF. The full variable domain, completed using reference TRBV7-8 and TRBJ2-7, is GAGVSQSPRYKVAKRGQDVALRCDPISGHVSLFWYQQALGQGPEFLTYFQNEAQLDKSGLPSDRFFAERPEGSVSTLKIQRTQQEDSAVYLCASSRYRDLGNEQYFGPGTRLTVT.

CDR3 DNA sequence: TGTGCCAGCAGTTTACAGGGAAACTATGGCTACACCTTC. Its protein product is CASSLQGNYGYTF. V and J are TRBV2 and TRBJ1-2, with TRBD1 as a possible D gene (6 bases). Trimming cost V 5 bases and J 2 bases, with 9 bases left between them. This CDR3 spans 13 amino acids. Germline V gives CDR1 SNHLY, CDR2 FYNNEI. Based on the CDR3 plus reference TRBV2 and TRBJ1-2, the full variable domain is EPEVTQTPSHQVTQMGQEVILRCVPISNHLYFYWYRQILGQKVEFLVSFYNNEISEKSEIFDDQFSVERPDGSNFTLKIRSTKLEDSAMYFCASSLQGNYGYTFGSGTRLTVV.

The chain uses TRBV6-6 and TRBJ2-1; perhaps TRBD1 as D (5 bases). This CDR3 is 14 amino acids long. Trimming cost V 6 bases and J 8 bases, with 17 bases left between them. CDR1 and CDR2 from the germline V gene are MNHNY and SVGAGI (reference sequence). The CDR3 DNA follows: TGTGCCAGCAGCTCAGGGAATATCCGGGATGAGCAGTTCTTC. It translates to CASSSGNIRDEQFF.

The genes are TRBV5-4 and TRBJ2-5; D remains unclear. Per the germline V gene, CDR1 is SGHNT and CDR2 is YYREEE (reference sequence). The CDR3 covers 15 residues. Trimming took off 0 bases at V and 1 base at J, with 10 bases between the two ends. The CDR3 DNA follows: TGTGCCAGCAGCTTGGAGGCAGCTACCCAAGAGACCCAGTACTTC. Protein sequence: CASSLEAATQETQYF.

In its sample, this clone was seen a few times. The J gene is TRBJ2-7, the V gene TRBV14, with 7 bases aligning to TRBD1. This CDR3 spans 14 amino acids. With V trimmed by 5 bases and J by 2 bases, 6 bases remained unmatched. The germline V gene has CDR1 SGHDN and CDR2 FVKESK. The CDR3 is CASSFRDRTYEQYF. CDR3 bases: TGTGCCAGCAGCTTCCGGGACAGAACCTACGAGCAGTACTTC.

The chain recombines TRBV29-1 with TRBJ1-4; D might be TRBD1 (5 bases). Trimming shortened V by 6 bases and J by 3 bases, and 14 bases separated the two germline ends. This CDR3 is built from 14 residues. Looked up from germline, CDR1 is SQVTM and CDR2 is ANQGSEA. The CDR3 DNA reads as TGCAGCGTCGAGAGACCAGGGTCTAATGAAAAACTGTTTTTT. It yields the protein CSVERPGSNEKLFF.

V is TRBV30 and J is TRBJ2-7; TRBD1 matches 10 bases. This CDR3 is built from 14 residues. V shed 5 bases, J shed 7 bases, and the junction held 11 bases outside the gene matches. In germline, CDR1 is GTSNPN, CDR2 SVGIG (reference sequence). The CDR3 loop reads CAWGPGQGPQEQYF. CDR3 bases: TGTGCCTGGGGGCCGGGACAGGGGCCCCAGGAGCAGTACTTC. Together with reference TRBV30 and TRBJ2-7, the CDR3 gives the full variable domain: SQTIHQWPATLVQPVGSPLSLECTVEGTSNPNLYWYRQAAGRGLQLLFYSVGIGQISSEVPQNLSASRPQDRQFILSSKKLLLSDSGFYLCAWGPGQGPQEQYFGPGTRLTVT.